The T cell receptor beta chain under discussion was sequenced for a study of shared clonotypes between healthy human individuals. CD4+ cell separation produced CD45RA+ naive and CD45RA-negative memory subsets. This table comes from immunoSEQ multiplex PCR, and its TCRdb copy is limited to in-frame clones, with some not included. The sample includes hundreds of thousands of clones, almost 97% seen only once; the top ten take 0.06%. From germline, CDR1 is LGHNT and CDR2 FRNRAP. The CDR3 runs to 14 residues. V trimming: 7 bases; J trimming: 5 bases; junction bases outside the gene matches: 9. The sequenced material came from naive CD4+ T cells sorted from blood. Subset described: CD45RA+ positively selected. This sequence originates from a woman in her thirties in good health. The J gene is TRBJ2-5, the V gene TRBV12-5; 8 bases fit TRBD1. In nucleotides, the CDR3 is TGTGCTAGTGCCTTGGACAGGGAGTTCGAGACCCAGTACTTC. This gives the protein CASALDREFETQYF. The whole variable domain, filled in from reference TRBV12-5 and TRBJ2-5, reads DARVTQTPRHKVTEMGQEVTMRCQPILGHNTVFWYRQTMMQGLELLAYFRNRAPLDDSGMPKDRFSAEMPDATLATLKIQPSEPRDSAVYFCASALDREFETQYFGPGTRLLVL.